This T cell receptor beta chain appears in the sequencing data of a study of shared clonotypes between healthy human individuals. Study in general: Per donor, CD8 memory used one plate, CD8 naive used two, CD4 memory used three and CD4 naive used three.

For this clone: Its antigen remains unidentified.

Data came from immunoSEQ multiplex PCR; TCRdb stores just in-frame clones and leaves some out. In the table there are roughly 2.2 million clones, more than 85% of which are singletons. The CDR3 is 13 amino acids. Germline lookup yields CDR1 SGHAT and CDR2 FQNNGV. V shed 4 bases and J shed 7 bases, with 11 bases lying between them. Study-wide findings and caveats: Against clonotypes common to all four donors, non-shared ones had lower generation probabilities. Donors were few, which limited the genetic and exposure-history diversity represented. A handful of donors had 4% to 5% of their naive CD4 clonotypes in common.

The chain recombines TRBV11-2 with TRBJ2-4; D might be TRBD2 (5 bases). Sequenced material: naive CD4+ T cells from PBMCs. Subset reported: CD45RA+ positively selected. This TCR was sampled from a man aged 18-30 years in good health. Some clones in this sample may be carry-over from other donors' samples. In DNA, the CDR3 is TGTGCCAGCAGCTCCCTGTCGGGGAACATTCAGTACTTC. Its translation is CASSSLSGNIQYF.